Following are 22 T cell receptor beta chains from one sample sequenced in a study of T cell responses to AZD1222 COVID-19 vaccine (dated by TCRdb to about 2021). The library was made by the immunoSEQ multiplex PCR assay. Entries here come from immuneACCESS through TCRdb and include only in-frame sequences with V and J called. Some clones fail to appear in such tables; in the studies checked, an unresolved V gene covers under half of the shortfall, and the cause of the remainder is unknown. The table for this sample lists about 130,000 clones; 93% of them were counted only once. Around 5.4% of the sample rests with the top ten. The time point label of this sample denotes: baseline before first vaccination. The source material was peripheral blood, sampled on day 0 of AZD1222 vaccination. The receptors shown here come from an adult in good health.

V usage is TRBV28 and J usage is TRBJ2-3, with unresolved D. Germline loops: CDR1 MDHEN, CDR2 SYDVKM. CDR3 length: 9 residues. Trimming cost V 10 bases and J 8 bases, with 7 bases left between them. The CDR3 nucleotides are TGTGCCACCGGTAGTACGCAGTATTTT. This translates into CATGSTQYF. Full variable domain (rest looked up from reference TRBV28 and TRBJ2-3): DVKVTQSSRYLVKRTGEKVFLECVQDMDHENMFWYRQDPGLGLRLIYFSYDVKMKEKGDIPEGYSVSREKKERFSLILESASTNQTSMYLCATGSTQYFGPGTRLTVL.

The chain uses TRBV3-1 (or the pseudogene TRBV3-2) and TRBJ1-2; 7 bases map to TRBD1. Trimming removed 5 bases from V and 4 bases from J; junction bases left unmatched: 16. The CDR3 consists of 17 residues. CDR1 and CDR2 from the germline V gene are LGHDT and YNNKEL (reference sequence). The DNA for the CDR3 is TGTGCCAGCAGCTCAAGCTGGCAGGGGGGAAGGGGCTATGGCTACACCTTC. This codes for CASSSSWQGGRGYGYTF.

In its sample, this clone was seen many times. The chain joins TRBV7-8 to TRBJ1-5; perhaps TRBD1 as D (5 bases). The V gene lost 5 bases and the J gene lost 2 bases, with 16 bases spanning the gap. Germline CDR1 and CDR2: SGHVS and FQNEAQ. The length of the CDR3 is 16 residues. The CDR3 here is CASSGGDPKGNQPQHF. The CDR3, as DNA: TGTGCCAGCAGCGGGGGGGACCCGAAGGGCAATCAGCCCCAGCATTTT. Complete variable domain (other parts from reference TRBV7-8 and TRBJ1-5): GAGVSQSPRYKVAKRGQDVALRCDPISGHVSLFWYQQALGQGPEFLTYFQNEAQLDKSGLPSDRFFAERPEGSVSTLKIQRTQQEDSAVYLCASSGGDPKGNQPQHFGDGTRLSIL.

The chain couples TRBV5-4 to TRBJ2-5; D unresolved. This CDR3 is 14 amino acids long. Germline V gives CDR1 SGHNT, CDR2 YYREEE (reference sequence). V lost 3 bases and J 1 base, leaving 10 bases between the germline ends. CDR3 in DNA: TGTGCCAGCAGCTCCTTCGGGCTCCAAGAGACCCAGTACTTC. Translating gives CASSSFGLQETQYF.

CDR3 protein: CASSIAAGYNEQFF. The CDR3 nucleotides are TGTGCCAGTAGTATAGCCGCAGGCTACAATGAGCAGTTCTTC. The chain is built from TRBV19 and TRBJ2-1; D unclear. The CDR3 is 14 residues long. V was cut by 1 base and J by 3 bases, with 7 bases left in between. Looked up from germline, CDR1 is LNHDA and CDR2 is SQIVND (reference sequence).

J is TRBJ2-3 and V is TRBV12-5; D is possibly TRBD2 (5 bases). CDR3 length equals 14 residues. Germline CDR1 reads LGHNT; CDR2 reads FRNRAP. Trimming took off 6 bases at V and 0 bases at J, with 10 bases between the two ends. The CDR3 loop reads CASGAGLSTDTQYF. In DNA form, the CDR3 reads TGTGCTAGTGGGGCGGGCCTGAGCACAGATACGCAGTATTTT.

The V gene is TRBV5-6, the J gene TRBJ1-2, with D unresolved. The CDR3 contains 18 residues. Germline values: CDR1 SGHDT, CDR2 YYEEEE. The V and J ends lost 0 bases and 5 bases respectively, with 23 bases between them. The DNA of the CDR3 is TGTGCCAGCAGCTTGGCCGGGCAGACCCAACATTCCAAATATGGCTACACCTTC. Protein product: CASSLAGQTQHSKYGYTF.

The J gene is TRBJ1-1, the V gene TRBV18; the D gene is possibly TRBD1 (5 bases). V was clipped by 1 base and J by 4 bases, with 13 bases between them. Germline V gene sequence: CDR1 KGHSH, CDR2 LQKENI. CDR3 length equals 15 residues. The CDR3: CASSPRTGEVTEAFF. As DNA, the CDR3 is TGTGCCAGCTCACCACGGACGGGGGAGGTCACTGAAGCTTTCTTT.

The gene calls are TRBV19 and TRBJ2-1; D uncertain. V shed 3 bases and J shed 6 bases, with 24 bases lying between them. Germline V CDR1 and CDR2: LNHDA, SQIVND (reference sequence). The CDR3 is made up of 18 amino acids. Here the CDR3 reads CASSINPSPTQNSNEQFF. For the CDR3, the DNA is TGTGCCAGTAGTATTAACCCGTCCCCCACCCAGAACTCCAATGAGCAGTTCTTC.

The gene calls are TRBV6-5 and TRBJ1-2, with TRBD1 matching 9 bases. This CDR3 contains 15 residues. Germline CDR1 reads MNHEY; CDR2 reads SVGAGI. V lost 6 bases, J lost 7 bases, and 12 bases stayed unmatched. CDR3 nucleotide sequence: TGTGCCAGCAGATCAACAGGGGGCCCTGCCAGTGGCTACACCTTC. Its protein is CASRSTGGPASGYTF.

J is TRBJ1-2 and V is TRBV6-5, with 10 positions matching TRBD1. CDR1 is MNHEY and CDR2 is SVGAGI in the germline V gene. The CDR3 runs to 15 residues. V shed 0 bases and J 7 bases; nucleotides not matched to a gene: 5. CDR3: CASSYSGQGFGGYTF. DNA of the CDR3: TGTGCCAGCAGTTACTCGGGACAGGGGTTTGGTGGCTACACCTTC.

The chain employs TRBV6-1 and TRBJ1-2; the match to TRBD1 covers 7 bases. Looked up from germline, CDR1 is MNHNS and CDR2 is SASEGT. After removal of 4 bases from V and 4 bases from J, the junction contained 24 bases not matched to a gene. The CDR3 sequence is 20 residues long. The CDR3 nucleotides read TGTGCCAGCAGTGCGATAATGTCCGGGACAGTGGTCCCCCCTTCCTATGGCTACACCTTC. As protein: CASSAIMSGTVVPPSYGYTF.

V usage is TRBV5-1 and J usage is TRBJ2-1; D gene ambiguous. The CDR3 is made up of 15 amino acids. Germline values: CDR1 SGHRS, CDR2 YFSETQ. V lost 0 bases, J lost 7 bases, and 14 bases lay in between. The CDR3: CASSLVGNVGNEQFF. CDR3 DNA: TGCGCCAGCAGCTTGGTGGGAAACGTAGGAAATGAGCAGTTCTTC.

The genes are TRBV3-1 (or the pseudogene TRBV3-2) and TRBJ2-2; D remains unclear. Germline CDR1 is LGHDT and CDR2 is YNNKEL (reference sequence). CDR3 length: 16 residues. The V and J ends lost 6 bases and 4 bases respectively, with 18 bases between them. The CDR3: CASSHGVAATTGELFF. The CDR3 DNA follows: TGTGCCAGCAGTCACGGCGTGGCAGCGACCACCGGGGAGCTGTTTTTT.

The gene calls are TRBV19 and TRBJ2-2; 12 bases align to TRBD2. The CDR3 is made up of 16 amino acids. CDR1 LNHDA and CDR2 SQIVND come from the germline V gene (reference sequence). The V and J ends lost 5 bases and 4 bases, in that order; junction bases with no gene match: 5. CDR3 nucleotide sequence: TGTGCCAGTAGTCTAGCGGGGGGGCCGATCACCGGGGAGCTGTTTTTT. Its translation: CASSLAGGPITGELFF.

This chain links TRBV5-6 with TRBJ2-2; D is tentatively TRBD1 or TRBD2 (5 bases each). The CDR3 spans 15 residues. The V end was cut by 4 bases, the J end by 9 bases, with 19 bases between. Looked up from germline, CDR1 is SGHDT and CDR2 is YYEEEE. This CDR3 is CASSRSQEAVRELFF. CDR3 nucleotides: TGTGCCAGCAGCCGCTCACAGGAGGCCGTAAGGGAGCTGTTTTTT.

The sample holds one count of this clone. V is TRBV27 and J is TRBJ2-7; D perhaps matches TRBD2 (6 bases). Germline values: CDR1 MNHEY, CDR2 SMNVEV (reference sequence). CDR3 length: 13 residues. The V end lost 3 bases, the J end lost 3 bases, and 9 bases lay between the germline ends. CDR3 nucleotides: TGTGCCAGCAGTTTCGCGGGGATCTACGAGCAGTACTTC. Translating it yields CASSFAGIYEQYF.

This clone has just a few counts. CDR3 sequence: CASSQQYNYEQYF. CDR3 nucleotide sequence: TGCGCCAGCAGCCAGCAATACAACTACGAGCAGTACTTC. This sequence joins TRBV4-1 and TRBJ2-7; no firm D call. The length of the CDR3 is 13 residues. Per the germline V gene, CDR1 is MGHRA and CDR2 is YSYEKL. V was shortened by 3 bases and J by 3 bases, with 9 bases between the two germline ends.

This rearrangement joins TRBV6-4 to TRBJ2-7; tentative D call: TRBD2 (7 bases). In germline, CDR1 is MRHNA, CDR2 SNTAGT. Trimming took 4 bases from V and 1 from J, leaving 23 bases between them. The CDR3 runs 18 residues. CDR3 sequence reads: CASSVGGLGGGSSYEQYF. CDR3 bases: TGTGCCAGCAGTGTTGGTGGCTTGGGAGGGGGGAGTTCCTACGAGCAGTACTTC.

V gene TRBV7-2 combines with J gene TRBJ1-2; 9 bases map to TRBD1. Germline V gene data show CDR1 as SGHTA and CDR2 as FQGNSA. V shed 5 bases and J 6 bases; nucleotides not matched to a gene: 7. There are 14 residues in the CDR3. The CDR3 coding sequence is TGTGCCAGCAGCCGGGACAGGGCGGTGAATGGCTACACCTTC. This translates into CASSRDRAVNGYTF. Combining the CDR3 with reference TRBV7-2 and TRBJ1-2 gives the whole variable domain GAGVSQSPSNKVTEKGKDVELRCDPISGHTALYWYRQSLGQGLEFLIYFQGNSAPDKSGLPSDRFSAERTGGSVSTLTIQRTQQEDSAVYLCASSRDRAVNGYTFGSGTRLTVV.

The chain links TRBV5-6 to TRBJ2-7; TRBD1 matches 9 bases. The CDR3 spans 13 residues. Germline-derived CDR1 and CDR2 are SGHDT and YYEEEE. V gave up 7 bases and J gave up 8 bases; unmatched junction bases: 10. CDR3 residues: CASGDRVLRKQYF. The CDR3 bases are TGTGCCAGCGGGGACAGGGTTTTAAGGAAGCAGTACTTC. Full variable domain (outside the CDR3, taken from reference TRBV5-6 and TRBJ2-7): DAGVTQSPTHLIKTRGQQVTLRCSPKSGHDTVSWYQQALGQGPQFIFQYYEEEERQRGNFPDRFSGHQFPNYSSELNVNALLLGDSALYLCASGDRVLRKQYFGPGTRLTVT.

V is TRBV14 and J is TRBJ1-2, with 7 bases lining up with TRBD1. The CDR3 runs 13 residues. Trimming took 4 bases from V and 4 from J; bases not matched to a gene: 3. Germline V CDR1 and CDR2: SGHDN, FVKESK. CDR3 in DNA: TGTGCCAGCAGCCTGGGACAGCCCTATGGCTACACCTTC. Translating gives CASSLGQPYGYTF. Full variable domain (remainder filled in from reference TRBV14 and TRBJ1-2): EAGVTQFPSHSVIEKGQTVTLRCDPISGHDNLYWYRRVMGKEIKFLLHFVKESKQDESGMPNNRFLAERTGGTYSTLKVQPAELEDSGVYFCASSLGQPYGYTFGSGTRLTVV.